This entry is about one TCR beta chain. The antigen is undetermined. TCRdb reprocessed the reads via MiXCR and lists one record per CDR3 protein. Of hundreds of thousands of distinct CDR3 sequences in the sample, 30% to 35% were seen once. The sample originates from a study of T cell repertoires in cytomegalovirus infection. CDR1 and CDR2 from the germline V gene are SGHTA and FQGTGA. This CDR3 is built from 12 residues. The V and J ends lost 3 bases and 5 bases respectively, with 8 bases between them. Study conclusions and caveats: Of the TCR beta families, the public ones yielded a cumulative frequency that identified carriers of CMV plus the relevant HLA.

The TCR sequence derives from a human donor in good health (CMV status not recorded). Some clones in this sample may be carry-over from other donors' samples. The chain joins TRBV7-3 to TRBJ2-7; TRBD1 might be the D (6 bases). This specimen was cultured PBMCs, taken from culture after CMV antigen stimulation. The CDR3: CASSLNRDEQYV. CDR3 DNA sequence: TGTGCCAGCAGCTTGAACAGGGACGAGCAGTACGTC.